The source of this T cell receptor beta chain is a study of OX40 agonist ivuxolimab in advanced cancers. As for the study in general: With ivuxolimab, an agonistic anti-OX40 (CD134) antibody, patients were treated. Dosing consisted of intravenous ivuxolimab at 0.01 to 10 mg/kg every 2 weeks.

Autoimmune disease history or systemic immunosuppression led to patients being barred. Unmatched junction bases numbered 7, after V lost 1 base and J lost 5 bases. CDR3 length: 15 residues. Per germline, CDR1 SEHNR and CDR2 FQNEAQ (reference sequence). Sequencing was performed with immunoSEQ multiplex PCR; in TCRdb, only in-frame clones are kept and a portion is missing. Altogether over 50,000 clones are present, 65% to 90% being singletons, with the ten largest covering 0.55% to 0.8%. This TCR derives from an adult with an advanced solid tumor such as melanoma, head and neck, liver or kidney cancer. The chain joins TRBV7-9 to TRBJ1-2; 7 bases are shared with TRBD1. The specimen comprised CD4+ or CD8+ T cells sorted from blood, sampled in a trial of the OX40 agonist ivuxolimab. The CDR3 protein is CASSLEAGTVYGYTF. The CDR3 region has the DNA TGTGCCAGCAGCTTAGAGGCCGGGACAGTATATGGCTACACCTTC.